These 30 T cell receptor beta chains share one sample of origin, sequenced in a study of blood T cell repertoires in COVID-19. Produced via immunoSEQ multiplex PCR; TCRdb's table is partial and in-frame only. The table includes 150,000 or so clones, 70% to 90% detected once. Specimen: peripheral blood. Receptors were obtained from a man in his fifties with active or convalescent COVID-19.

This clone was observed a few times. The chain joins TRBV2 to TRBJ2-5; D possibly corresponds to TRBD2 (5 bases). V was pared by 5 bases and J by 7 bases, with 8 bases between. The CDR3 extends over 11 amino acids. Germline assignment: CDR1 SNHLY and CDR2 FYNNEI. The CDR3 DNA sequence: TGTGCCAGCAGTAGGACTGGGACCCAGTACTTC. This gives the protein CASSRTGTQYF.

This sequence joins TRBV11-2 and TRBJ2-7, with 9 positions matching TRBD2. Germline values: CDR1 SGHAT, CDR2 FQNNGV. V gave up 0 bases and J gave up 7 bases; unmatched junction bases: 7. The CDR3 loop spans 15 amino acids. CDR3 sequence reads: CASSLEAGGYREQYF. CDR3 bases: TGTGCCAGCAGCTTAGAGGCGGGAGGGTATAGGGAGCAGTACTTC.

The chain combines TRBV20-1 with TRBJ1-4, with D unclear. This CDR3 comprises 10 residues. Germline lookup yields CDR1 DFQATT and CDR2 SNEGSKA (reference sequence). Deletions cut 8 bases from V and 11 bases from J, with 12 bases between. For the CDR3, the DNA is TGCAGTCCCGCGGGCGTGAAACTGTTTTTT. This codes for CSPAGVKLFF.

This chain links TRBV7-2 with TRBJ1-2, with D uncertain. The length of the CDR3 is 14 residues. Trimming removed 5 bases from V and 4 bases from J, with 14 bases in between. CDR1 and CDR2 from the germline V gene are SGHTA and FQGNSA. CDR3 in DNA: TGTGCCAGCAGCGCTAATGGAGCGGGCTATGGCTACACCTTC. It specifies CASSANGAGYGYTF.

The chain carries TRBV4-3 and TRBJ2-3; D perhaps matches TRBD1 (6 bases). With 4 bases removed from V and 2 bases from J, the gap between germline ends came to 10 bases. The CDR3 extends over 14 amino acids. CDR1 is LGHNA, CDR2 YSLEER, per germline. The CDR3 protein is CASSLGTHTDTQYF. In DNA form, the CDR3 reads TGCGCCAGCAGCCTCGGGACACACACAGATACGCAGTATTTT.

DNA for the CDR3: TGTGCCAGCAGCCAAACAATGAACACTGAAGCTTTCTTT. As protein: CASSQTMNTEAFF. V is TRBV14 and J is TRBJ1-1; no reliable D call. The germline V gene encodes CDR1 SGHDN and CDR2 FVKESK. The V and J ends lost 2 bases and 0 bases respectively, with 4 bases between them. The CDR3 sequence is 13 residues long.

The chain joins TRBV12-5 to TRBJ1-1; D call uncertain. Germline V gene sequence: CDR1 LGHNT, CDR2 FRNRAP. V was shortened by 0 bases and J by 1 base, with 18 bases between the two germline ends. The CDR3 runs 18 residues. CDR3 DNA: TGTGCTAGTGGTTTGGTAGTAAATCCGGAGGTCAAGAACACTGAAGCTTTCTTT. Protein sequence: CASGLVVNPEVKNTEAFF.

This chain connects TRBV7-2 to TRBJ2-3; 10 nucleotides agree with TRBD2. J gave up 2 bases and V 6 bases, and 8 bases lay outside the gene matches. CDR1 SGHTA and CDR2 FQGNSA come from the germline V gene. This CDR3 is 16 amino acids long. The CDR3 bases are TGTGCCAGCAGGTCCGGTAGCGGGAGGATCACAGATACGCAGTATTTT. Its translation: CASRSGSGRITDTQYF.

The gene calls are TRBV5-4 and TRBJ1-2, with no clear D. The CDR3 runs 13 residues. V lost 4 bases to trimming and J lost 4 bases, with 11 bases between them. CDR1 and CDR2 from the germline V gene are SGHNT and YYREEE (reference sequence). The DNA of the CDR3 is TGTGCCAGCAGCCTAAACCGGGGCTATGGCTACACCTTC. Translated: CASSLNRGYGYTF.

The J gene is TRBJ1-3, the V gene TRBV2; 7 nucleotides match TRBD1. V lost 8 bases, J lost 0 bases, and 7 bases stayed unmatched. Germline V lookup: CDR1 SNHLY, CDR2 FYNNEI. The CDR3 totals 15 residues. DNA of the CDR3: TGTGCCAGCGGAAGGGACAGAGACTCTGGAAACACCATATATTTT. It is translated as CASGRDRDSGNTIYF.

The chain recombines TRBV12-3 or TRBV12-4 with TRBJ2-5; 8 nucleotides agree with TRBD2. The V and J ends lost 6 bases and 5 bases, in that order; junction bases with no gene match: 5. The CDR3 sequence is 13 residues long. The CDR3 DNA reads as TGTGCCAGCAGAGGTGCGGGGGGTGAGACCCAGTACTTC. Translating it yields CASRGAGGETQYF.

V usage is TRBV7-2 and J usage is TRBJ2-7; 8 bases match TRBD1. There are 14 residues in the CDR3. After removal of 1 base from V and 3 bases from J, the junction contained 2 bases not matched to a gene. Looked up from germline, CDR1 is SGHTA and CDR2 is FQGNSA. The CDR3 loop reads CASSLDRGDYEQYF. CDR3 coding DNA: TGTGCCAGCAGCTTAGACAGGGGGGACTACGAGCAGTACTTC.

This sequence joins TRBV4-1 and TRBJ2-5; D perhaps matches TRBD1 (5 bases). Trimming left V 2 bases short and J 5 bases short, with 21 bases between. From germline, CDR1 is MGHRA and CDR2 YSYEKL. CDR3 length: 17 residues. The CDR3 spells CASSQLPGPPMAETQYF. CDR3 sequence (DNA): TGCGCCAGCAGCCAACTCCCAGGGCCACCGATGGCGGAGACCCAGTACTTC.

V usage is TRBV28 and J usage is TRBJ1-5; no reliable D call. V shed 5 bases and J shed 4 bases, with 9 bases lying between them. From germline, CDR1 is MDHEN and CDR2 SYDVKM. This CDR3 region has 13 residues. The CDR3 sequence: CASSLDWNQPQHF. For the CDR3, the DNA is TGTGCCAGCAGTCTCGACTGGAATCAGCCCCAGCATTTT.

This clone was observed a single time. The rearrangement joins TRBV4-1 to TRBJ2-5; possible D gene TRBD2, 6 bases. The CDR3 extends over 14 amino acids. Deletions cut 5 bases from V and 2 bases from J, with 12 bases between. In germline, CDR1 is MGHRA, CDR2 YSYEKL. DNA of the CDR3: TGCGCCAGCAGCAGACCGGGACTGCAAGAGACCCAGTACTTC. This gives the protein CASSRPGLQETQYF.

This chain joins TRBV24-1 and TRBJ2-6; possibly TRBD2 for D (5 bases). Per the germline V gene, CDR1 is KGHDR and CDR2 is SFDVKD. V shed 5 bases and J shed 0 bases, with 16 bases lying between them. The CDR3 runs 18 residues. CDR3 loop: CATSAPEGTSSGANVLTF. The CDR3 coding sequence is TGTGCCACCAGTGCCCCTGAGGGCACCTCCTCTGGGGCCAACGTCCTGACTTTC.

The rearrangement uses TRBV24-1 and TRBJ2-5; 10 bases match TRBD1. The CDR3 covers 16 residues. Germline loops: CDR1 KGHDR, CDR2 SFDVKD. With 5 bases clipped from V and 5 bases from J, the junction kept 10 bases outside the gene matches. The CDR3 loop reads CATSGSRGTGDETQYF. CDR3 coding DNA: TGTGCCACCAGTGGATCTCGGGGGACAGGGGACGAGACCCAGTACTTC.

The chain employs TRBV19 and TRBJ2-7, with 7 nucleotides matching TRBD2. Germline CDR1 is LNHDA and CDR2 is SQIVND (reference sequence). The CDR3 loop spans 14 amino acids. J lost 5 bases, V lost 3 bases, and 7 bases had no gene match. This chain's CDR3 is CASSMGGVKNEQYF. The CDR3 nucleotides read TGTGCCAGTAGTATGGGAGGGGTTAAAAACGAGCAGTACTTC.

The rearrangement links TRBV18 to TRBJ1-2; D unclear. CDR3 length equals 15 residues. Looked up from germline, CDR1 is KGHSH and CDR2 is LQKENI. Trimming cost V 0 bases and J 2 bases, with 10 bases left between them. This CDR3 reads CASSPPVSANYGYTF. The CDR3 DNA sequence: TGTGCCAGCTCACCACCGGTCAGCGCAAACTATGGCTACACCTTC.

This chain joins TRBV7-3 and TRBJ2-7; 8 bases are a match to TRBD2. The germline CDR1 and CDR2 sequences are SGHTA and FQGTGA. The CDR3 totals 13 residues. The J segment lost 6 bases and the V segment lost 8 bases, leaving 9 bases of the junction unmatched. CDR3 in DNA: TGTGCCAGCGGCTCCGGGACTAGTGGCGAGCAGTACTTC. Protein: CASGSGTSGEQYF.

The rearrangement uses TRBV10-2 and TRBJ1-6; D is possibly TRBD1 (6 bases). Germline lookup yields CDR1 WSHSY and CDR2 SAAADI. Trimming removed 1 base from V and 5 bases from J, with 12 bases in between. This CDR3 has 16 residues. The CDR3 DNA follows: TGCGCCAGCAGTGAGTACACAGGGTGGAATAATTCACCCCTCCACTTT. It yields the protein CASSEYTGWNNSPLHF.

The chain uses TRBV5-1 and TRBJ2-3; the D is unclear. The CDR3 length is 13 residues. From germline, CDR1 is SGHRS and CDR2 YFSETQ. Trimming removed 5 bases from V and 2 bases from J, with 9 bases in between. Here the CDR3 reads CASRRDSTDTQYF. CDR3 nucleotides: TGCGCCAGCAGACGAGACTCCACAGATACGCAGTATTTT.

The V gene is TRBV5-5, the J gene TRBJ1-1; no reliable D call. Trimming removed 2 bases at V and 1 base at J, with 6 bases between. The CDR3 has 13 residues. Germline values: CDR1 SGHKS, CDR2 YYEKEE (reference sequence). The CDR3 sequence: CASSFSQNTEAFF. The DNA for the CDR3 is TGTGCCAGCAGCTTTTCCCAGAACACTGAAGCTTTCTTT.

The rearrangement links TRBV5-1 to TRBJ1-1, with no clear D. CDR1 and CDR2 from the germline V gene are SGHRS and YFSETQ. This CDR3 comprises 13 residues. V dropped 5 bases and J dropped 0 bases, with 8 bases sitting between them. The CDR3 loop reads CASRPTVNTEAFF. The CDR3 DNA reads TGCGCCAGCAGACCTACAGTGAACACTGAAGCTTTCTTT.

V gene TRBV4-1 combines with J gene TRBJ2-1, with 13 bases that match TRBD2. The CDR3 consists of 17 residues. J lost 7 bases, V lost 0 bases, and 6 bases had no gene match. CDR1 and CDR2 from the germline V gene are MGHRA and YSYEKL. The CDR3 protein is CASSQEPTSGGGNEQFF. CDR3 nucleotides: TGCGCCAGCAGCCAAGAACCCACTAGCGGGGGGGGGAATGAGCAGTTCTTC.

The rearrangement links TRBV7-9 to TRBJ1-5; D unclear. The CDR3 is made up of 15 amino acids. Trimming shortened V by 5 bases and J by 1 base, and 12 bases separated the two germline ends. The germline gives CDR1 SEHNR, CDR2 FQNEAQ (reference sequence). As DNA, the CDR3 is TGTGCCAGCAGCCCTGACATTGCGAGCAATCAGCCCCAGCATTTT. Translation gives CASSPDIASNQPQHF. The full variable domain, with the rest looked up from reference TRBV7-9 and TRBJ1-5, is DTGVSQNPRHKITKRGQNVTFRCDPISEHNRLYWYRQTLGQGPEFLTYFQNEAQLEKSRLLSDRFSAERPKGSFSTLEIQRTEQGDSAMYLCASSPDIASNQPQHFGDGTRLSIL.

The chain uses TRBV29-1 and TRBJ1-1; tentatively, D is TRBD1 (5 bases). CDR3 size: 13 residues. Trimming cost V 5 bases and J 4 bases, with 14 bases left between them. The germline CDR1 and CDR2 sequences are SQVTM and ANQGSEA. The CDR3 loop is CSVNWGSGTEAFF. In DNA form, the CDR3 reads TGCAGCGTTAATTGGGGCTCGGGCACTGAAGCTTTCTTT.

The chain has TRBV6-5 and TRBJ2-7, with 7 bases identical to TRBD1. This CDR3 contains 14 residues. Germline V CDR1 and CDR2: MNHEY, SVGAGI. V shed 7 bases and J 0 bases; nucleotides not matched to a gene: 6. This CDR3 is CASKVTGTSYEQYF. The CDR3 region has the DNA TGTGCCAGCAAAGTGACAGGGACCTCCTACGAGCAGTACTTC.

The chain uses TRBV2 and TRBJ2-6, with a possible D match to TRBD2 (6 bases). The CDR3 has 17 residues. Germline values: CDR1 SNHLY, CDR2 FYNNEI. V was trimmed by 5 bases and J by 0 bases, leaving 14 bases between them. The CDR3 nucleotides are TGTGCCAGCAGTCCCCGGGAGTTACTCTCTGGGGCCAACGTCCTGACTTTC. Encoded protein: CASSPRELLSGANVLTF.

The CDR3 DNA is TGTGCCAGCAGCACCGGACAGGGGTGGCAGACCCAGTACTTC. Translating gives CASSTGQGWQTQYF. This chain connects TRBV7-9 to TRBJ2-5, with 9 nucleotides matching TRBD1. The CDR3 sequence is 14 residues long. Per germline, CDR1 SEHNR and CDR2 FQNEAQ (reference sequence). The junction had 7 bases not matched to a gene; V was cut back by 5 bases and J by 6 bases.